The T cell receptor beta chain described here comes from a study of cytomegalovirus exposure and HLA in healthy donors. The overall study: An earlier analysis found 110 million or so unique TCR beta sequences from approximately 190 million T cells.

General observations from the study: The study found most TCR sequences rare, yet found some public TCRs in many donors.

Per germline, CDR1 GTSNPN and CDR2 SVGIG (reference sequence). The CDR3 extends over 11 amino acids. With 3 bases removed from V and 4 bases from J, the gap between germline ends came to 6 bases. As regards this clone: Antigen specificity is unknown.

60 Vbeta and 13 Jbeta primers were used in PCR. Libraries were prepared by immunoSEQ multiplex PCR; TCRdb keeps only in-frame clonotypes and omits some of them. The sample gives 90,000 or so clones, around 76% of which show up once; around 9.1% is in the top ten. The chain recombines TRBV30 with TRBJ1-2; D unclear. The sample consisted of PBMCs. This sequence originates from a man aged 25-45 years in good health and CMV-seropositive. In nucleotides, the CDR3 is TGTGCCTGGAGGGGCCCCTATGGCTACACCTTC. Protein: CAWRGPYGYTF.